This T cell receptor (beta chain) was sequenced in a study of T-cell reconstitution after alpha-beta-depleted transplantation in children. Study outcomes and limitations: Newly produced T cells mostly accounted for T-cell counts and diversity one year post-transplant. As was reported, about two months after transplant, alpha-beta T cells came from several hundred expanded graft clones. Surviving recipient T cells and intrathymic progenitors accounted for some patients' high TCRbeta diversity at day 60.

As it was prepared, the TCRbeta library received unique molecular identifiers. TCRdb recomputed calls from the PCR reads with MiXCR, one row per CDR3 protein. The sample shows hundreds of thousands of distinct CDR3 sequences, 10% to 15% of them seen only once. On this clonotype: Its antigen is currently unknown.

The TCR comes from a girl aged 2 to 9 with congenital amegakaryocytic thrombocytopenia, due to receive a stem cell transplant. This material consisted of PBMCs, taken before TCRalphabeta/CD19-depleted stem cell transplant.

The CDR3 loop is CASSNGQVAAEAFF. CDR3 bases: TGCGCCAGCAGCAACGGACAGGTGGCCGCTGAAGCTTTCTTT. V gene TRBV5-1 combines with J gene TRBJ1-1, with 7 bases lining up with TRBD1. After removal of 4 bases from V and 6 bases from J, the junction contained 9 bases not matched to a gene. The CDR3 length is 14 residues. Germline V gene sequence: CDR1 SGHRS, CDR2 YFSETQ.